These T cell receptor beta chains were read from a single sample in a study of cytomegalovirus exposure and HLA in healthy donors. Some clones are missing from TCRdb's copy, which holds only in-frame ones; the method was immunoSEQ multiplex PCR. The top ten clones hold 0.78% of a sample with tens of thousands of clones, 95% to 98% of them seen once. The sequenced material came from PBMCs. The receptors come from a man aged 18 to 35 in good health and CMV-seronegative. The CDR3 runs from the conserved cysteine through the conserved F or W. D genes are given only for firm matches. The listing skips clone size in some rows; elsewhere it reads once, few, many or a size class.

D	V	size	J	length	CDR3	DNA
NA	TRBV5-1	NA	TRBJ1-1	11	CASSGGTVAFF	TGCGCCAGCAGCGGGGGGACGGTGGCTTTCTTT
TRBD2	TRBV6-5	NA	TRBJ2-1	15	CASSPAPGGGNEQFF	TGTGCCAGCAGCCCAGCCCCGGGGGGAGGGAATGAGCAGTTCTTC
TRBD2	TRBV19	NA	TRBJ2-7	15	CASSRDSSGGYEQYF	TGTGCCAGTAGTCGGGACTCTTCGGGAGGCTACGAGCAGTACTTC
NA	TRBV7-9	NA	TRBJ2-3	12	CASGQGGDTQYF	TGTGCCAGCGGTCAGGGTGGGGATACGCAGTATTTT
NA	TRBV6-5	NA	TRBJ2-2	11	CASRYTGELFF	TGTGCCAGCCGGTACACCGGGGAGCTGTTTTTT
NA	TRBV5-1	NA	TRBJ2-1	14	CASTETQRYNEQFF	TGCGCCAGCACCGAGACCCAGCGGTACAATGAGCAGTTCTTC
NA	TRBV19	NA	TRBJ1-2	13	CASSIEDGIYYTF	TGTGCCAGTAGTATAGAAGACGGGATTTACTACACCTTC
NA	TRBV27	NA	TRBJ1-1	11	CASRSNTEAFF	TGTGCCAGCAGGAGTAACACTGAAGCTTTCTTT
NA	TRBV27	NA	TRBJ1-5	14	CASSFVYSNQPQHF	TGTGCCAGCAGTTTTGTGTATAGCAATCAGCCCCAGCATTTT
NA	TRBV25-1	NA	TRBJ2-2	13	CASSQGFTGELFF	TGTGCCAGCAGTCAGGGATTCACCGGGGAGCTGTTTTTT
TRBD1	TRBV10-3	NA	TRBJ1-2	14	CAISRTTGEYGYTF	TGTGCCATCAGCCGTACGACAGGGGAGTATGGCTACACCTTC
NA	TRBV2	NA	TRBJ2-7	14	CASSEQGSSYEQYF	TGTGCCAGCAGTGAACAGGGGAGCTCCTACGAGCAGTACTTC
TRBD2	TRBV13	NA	TRBJ2-1	17	CASSPGGLAGYSGEQFF	TGTGCCAGCAGCCCAGGGGGACTAGCGGGCTACAGTGGTGAGCAGTTCTTC
NA	TRBV2	once	TRBJ2-2	13	CATLELLAGELFF	TGTGCCACCTTGGAGCTCCTAGCCGGGGAGCTGTTTTTT
NA	TRBV2	NA	TRBJ2-1	15	CASSERVPGVNEQFF	TGTGCCAGCAGTGAGAGGGTTCCCGGGGTAAATGAGCAGTTCTTC
TRBD1	TRBV10-2	NA	TRBJ1-5	14	CASRGTGVAQPQHF	TGCGCCAGCAGGGGGACAGGGGTTGCTCAGCCCCAGCATTTT
NA	TRBV27	NA	TRBJ2-3	15	CASSPDRTGTDTQYF	TGTGCCAGCAGTCCCGACAGGACGGGGACAGATACGCAGTATTTT
TRBD2	TRBV11-2	NA	TRBJ2-7	16	CASSREGTSGSYEQYF	TGTGCCAGCAGCCGAGAAGGGACTAGCGGGAGTTACGAGCAGTACTTC
NA	TRBV10-3	NA	TRBJ2-1	15	CATLGGPGVRNEQFF	TGTGCCACCCTGGGGGGTCCGGGAGTAAGAAATGAGCAGTTCTTC
TRBD2	TRBV7-3	NA	TRBJ2-3	17	CASSRMPTSGNMDTQYF	TGTGCCAGCAGCCGAATGCCAACTAGCGGGAATATGGATACGCAGTATTTT
TRBD2	TRBV11-1	NA	TRBJ2-7	16	CASSYQELAGVYEQYF	TGTGCCAGCAGCTACCAAGAGCTAGCGGGAGTTTACGAGCAGTACTTC
NA	TRBV6-6	NA	TRBJ2-1	13	CASSGGRGDEQFF	TGTGCCAGCAGTGGGGGCCGGGGTGATGAGCAGTTCTTC
TRBD1	TRBV7-2	NA	TRBJ1-4	15	CASSSTGVGSEKLFF	TGTGCCAGCAGCTCTACAGGGGTCGGGAGTGAAAAACTGTTTTTT
TRBD2	TRBV7-2	NA	TRBJ2-1	16	CASSFLQTSGYNEQFF	TGTGCCAGCAGTTTCCTCCAGACTAGCGGCTACAATGAGCAGTTCTTC
NA	TRBV2	NA	TRBJ1-2	14	CASSDVGPNYGYTF	TGTGCCAGCAGTGATGTGGGGCCAAACTATGGCTACACCTTC
NA	TRBV30	NA	TRBJ2-7	12	CAWSSRLYEQYF	TGTGCCTGGAGCAGCAGGCTCTACGAGCAGTACTTC
TRBD2	TRBV7-8	NA	TRBJ2-7	14	CASSRTSGPYEQYF	TGTGCCAGCAGCCGTACTAGCGGTCCCTACGAGCAGTACTTC
NA	TRBV6-5	NA	TRBJ1-2	11	CASSPGRRYTF	TGTGCCAGCAGCCCGGGGAGGCGCTACACCTTC
NA	TRBV2	NA	TRBJ1-5	14	CASSGQGIGQPQHF	TGTGCCAGCAGTGGGCAGGGAATCGGTCAGCCCCAGCATTTT
NA	TRBV7-9	NA	TRBJ1-2	13	CASSSDTTYGYTF	TGTGCCAGCAGCTCAGACACAACCTATGGCTACACCTTC
NA	TRBV15	NA	TRBJ1-3	16	CATSPPGPQGVNTIYF	TGTGCCACCAGCCCCCCGGGCCCACAGGGAGTAAACACCATATATTTT
NA	TRBV11-3	NA	TRBJ1-1	15	CASSLDQGLNTEAFF	TGTGCCAGCAGCTTAGATCAGGGCCTGAACACTGAAGCTTTCTTT
NA	TRBV9	once	TRBJ1-5	15	CASSAQDTPNQPQHF	TGTGCCAGCAGCGCACAGGACACCCCTAATCAGCCCCAGCATTTT
NA	TRBV9	NA	TRBJ2-7	14	CASSVGFREHEQYF	TGTGCCAGCAGCGTAGGATTCCGGGAACACGAGCAGTACTTC
TRBD2	TRBV19	NA	TRBJ2-3	16	CASRRTSGRAPDTQYF	TGTGCCAGTAGAAGGACTAGCGGGAGGGCACCAGATACGCAGTATTTT